The sequence of this T cell receptor beta chain was determined in a study of CD8+ T cells in alopecia areata. This clone came up a few times. Treatment: oral pan-JAK inhibitor, 5-10 mg twice daily. Extracted from the samples, RNA was reverse transcribed into cDNA to serve as the sequencing template. Method: immunoSEQ multiplex PCR; TCRdb's copy keeps in-frame clones and lacks some. The sample lists around 210,000 clones; 64% were seen once. Trimming left V 8 bases short and J 0 bases short, with 17 bases between. The CDR3 covers 15 residues. V gene TRBV23-1 combines with J gene TRBJ2-7; no clear D. TRBV23-1 belongs to the ORF category, with a function that is uncertain. Sample: CD4+ T cells sorted from blood, taken at week 4, from a patient treated with tofacitinib. The receptor comes from a human donor with alopecia areata. The CDR3 reads CASLPSELISYEQYF. The CDR3 DNA reads TGCGCCAGCCTCCCGTCCGAGCTAATCTCCTACGAGCAGTACTTC.